This T cell receptor beta chain was sequenced in a study of blood T cell repertoires in COVID-19. Sequencing used immunoSEQ multiplex PCR; TCRdb keeps in-frame clones, though not all of them. The sample holds 50,000 to 75,000 clones, 75% to 80% seen once. This receptor was taken from a woman older than 75 with acute or convalescent COVID-19. The sequencing input was peripheral blood.

The CDR3 reads CASSGRGGDEQFF. The CDR3 DNA follows: TGCGCCAGCTCAGGGCGAGGGGGCGATGAGCAGTTCTTC. The gene calls are TRBV5-1 and TRBJ2-1; 7 positions agree with TRBD1. The ends lost 7 bases at V and 8 bases at J; junction bases unmatched: 9. The CDR3 consists of 13 residues. Germline loops: CDR1 SGHRS, CDR2 YFSETQ.